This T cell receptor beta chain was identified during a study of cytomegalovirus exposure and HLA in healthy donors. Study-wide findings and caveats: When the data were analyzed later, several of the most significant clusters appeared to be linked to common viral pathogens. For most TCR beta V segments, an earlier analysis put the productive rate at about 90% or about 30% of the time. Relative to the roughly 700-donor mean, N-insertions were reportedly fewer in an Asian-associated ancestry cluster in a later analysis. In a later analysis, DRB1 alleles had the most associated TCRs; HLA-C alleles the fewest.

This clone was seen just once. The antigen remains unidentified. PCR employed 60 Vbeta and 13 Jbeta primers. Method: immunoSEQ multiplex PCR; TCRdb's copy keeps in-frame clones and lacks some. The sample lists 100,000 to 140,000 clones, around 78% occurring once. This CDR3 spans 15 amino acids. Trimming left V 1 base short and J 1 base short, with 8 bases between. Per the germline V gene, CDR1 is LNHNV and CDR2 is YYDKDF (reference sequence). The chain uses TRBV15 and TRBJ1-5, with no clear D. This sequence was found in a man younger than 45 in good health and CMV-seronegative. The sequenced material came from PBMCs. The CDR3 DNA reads TGTGCCACCAGCAGAGGGGCAGAGAGCAATCAGCCCCAGCATTTT. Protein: CATSRGAESNQPQHF.